This TCR beta chain is from a study of HIV-infected patients and healthy controls. The germline gives CDR1 MNHNY, CDR2 SVGAGI (reference sequence). The CDR3 has 12 amino acids. The V end was cut by 8 bases, the J end by 3 bases, with 7 bases between. TCRdb ran MiXCR on the 5' RACE reads and lists one entry per CDR3 protein. The table has 50,000 to 80,000 distinct CDR3 sequences, about a fifth seen once. The receptor's source is a human donor in good health. Sequencing was done on a sample of CD4+ T cells from blood. This sequence joins TRBV6-6 and TRBJ1-4; no reliable D call. Here the CDR3 DNA reads TGTGCCAGCGGACGGCCTAATGAAAAACTGTTTTTT. Translated, it gives CASGRPNEKLFF.